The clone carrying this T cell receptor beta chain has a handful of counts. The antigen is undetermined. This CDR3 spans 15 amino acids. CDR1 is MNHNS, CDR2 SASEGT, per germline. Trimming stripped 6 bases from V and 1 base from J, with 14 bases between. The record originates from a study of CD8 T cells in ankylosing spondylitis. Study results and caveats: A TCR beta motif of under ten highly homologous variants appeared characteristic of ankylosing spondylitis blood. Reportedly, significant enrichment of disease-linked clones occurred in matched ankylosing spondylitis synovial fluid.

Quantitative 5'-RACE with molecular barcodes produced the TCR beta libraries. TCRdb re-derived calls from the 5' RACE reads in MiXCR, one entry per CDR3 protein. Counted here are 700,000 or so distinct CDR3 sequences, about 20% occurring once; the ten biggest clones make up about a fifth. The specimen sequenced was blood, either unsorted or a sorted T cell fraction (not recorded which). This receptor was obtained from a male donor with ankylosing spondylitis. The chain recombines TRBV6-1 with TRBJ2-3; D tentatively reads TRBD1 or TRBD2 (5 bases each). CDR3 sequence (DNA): TGTGCCAGCAGCCCCGAGGGGCTAGGCACAGATACGCAGTATTTT. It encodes CASSPEGLGTDTQYF.